This TCR beta chain comes out of a study of blood T cell repertoires in COVID-19. Study as a whole: COVID-19 samples from acute and convalescent phases originated in the United States, Italy and Spain. T cells, B-cell-depleted T cells, or PBMCs provided the cDNA or gDNA that served as material.

Per the original methods: Scientists estimated how many nucleated cells there were by amplifying reference gene primers. Using immunoSEQ multiplex PCR, the repertoire was profiled, and TCRdb retains in-frame clones only, with some absent. V, J and clone size were drawn from that table, and D and trimming were deduced from the DNA. The data contain 150,000 to 200,000 clones, 85% of them singletons. The germline gives CDR1 SGDLS, CDR2 YYNGEE. The CDR3 is 16 amino acids. Trimming removed 0 bases from V and 4 bases from J, with 14 bases in between. V and J are TRBV9 and TRBJ1-5; no clear D. This TCR derives from a human donor with acute or convalescent COVID-19. The donor label of this sample is uncertain. The sequenced material came from peripheral blood. The CDR3 loop reads CASSVGSGGWNQPQHF. In DNA form, the CDR3 reads TGTGCCAGCAGCGTAGGGAGCGGAGGTTGGAATCAGCCCCAGCATTTT.